This T cell receptor (beta chain) was sequenced for a study of T cell repertoires in cytomegalovirus infection (dated by TCRdb to between 2017 and 2020). About the investigation overall: Alongside well-studied HLA-B-restricted epitopes, the peptide stimulations were aimed at recently identified HLA-C-restricted CMV epitopes, whose presentation resists viral immunomodulation. Donor HLA type was relevant to the analysis, as public TCR beta signatures indicated carriage of CMV infection together with the matching HLA type. What the research found in general, with its limitations: Carriers of CMV infection plus the relevant HLA type were discriminated by the cumulative frequency of public TCR beta family members in the study cohort and in an independent roughly 370-donor cohort. The ex vivo response was dominated by HLA-C-restricted CMV-specific TCR beta clonotypes, which also provided the single most frequent clonotype in two of eight donors.

This clonotype was counted ten times or more. Its antigen is unknown. Base qualities were left out, and no much larger clone turns up one base away. Taken with the paper, the label for treatment or condition translates to: in vitro stimulation with specific CMV peptide epitopes to enrich CMV-specific T cells. The CDR3, from cysteine to phenylalanine, totals 14 residues. The retained sequence is limited to the CDR3, 42 bases, with the frame set at the first base. According to the germline V gene, CDR1 reads SGHVS and CDR2 reads FNYEAQ. V is pared back by 1 base and J by 4 bases, with 8 bases lying between the germline termini. The instrument given in TCRdb is Illumina HiSeq 1500. TCRdb trimmed public reads at Q25 via fastp, called clones via MiXCR and kept in-frame beta chains. Rows merge per CDR3 protein into single entries with the most common DNA and genes. For this sample the table gives some 920,000 distinct CDR3 sequences, of which roughly 30% were detected only once. In total, the top ten clones hold about 14% of the sample.

The rearrangement joined TRBV7-6 to TRBJ2-1, with the D gene call left open. The source material was cultured CD8+ T cells from PBMCs, sampled from culture after CMV antigen stimulation. This sequence originates from a human donor in good health (CMV status not recorded). Some clones in this sample may be carry-over from other donors' samples. The DNA sequence follows: TGTGCCAGCAGCTTAGGGTCAGCTTACAATGAGCAGTTCTTC. The encoded protein is CASSLGSAYNEQFF.